The 11 T cell receptor beta chains below all came from one sample that was sequenced in a study of memory CD4+ T cells and cytomegalovirus serostatus. Assay: immunoSEQ multiplex PCR; the TCRdb copy retains only in-frame clones and omits some. The sample includes approximately 92,000 clones, roughly 80% of them seen just once. The sort gate was single viable CD3+CD4+CD8-CD45RO+ cells for memory CD4+ T cells. Sequencing was carried out using memory CD4+ T cells from blood. The receptor set was obtained from an adult in good health and CMV-seropositive.

This clone was recorded a few times. The chain links TRBV2 to TRBJ1-2; a possible D gene is TRBD1 (5 bases). Per germline, CDR1 SNHLY and CDR2 FYNNEI. The CDR3 loop spans 13 amino acids. V lost 4 bases, J lost 2 bases, and 8 bases lay in between. The CDR3 is CASSGGTNYGYTF. CDR3 in DNA: TGTGCCAGCAGTGGGGGGACCAACTATGGCTACACCTTC.

The CDR3 bases are TGTGCCAGCTCATCTACTAGCGGGAGCGATGGTGAGCAGTTCTTC. It is translated as CASSSTSGSDGEQFF. The genes are TRBV18 and TRBJ2-1, with TRBD2 identical over 11 bases. V trimming: 5 bases; J trimming: 9 bases; junction bases outside the gene matches: 9. Germline CDR1 reads KGHSH; CDR2 reads LQKENI. The CDR3 extends over 15 amino acids.

The V gene is TRBV7-9, the J gene TRBJ1-4, with 7 bases that match TRBD1. Germline V gene lookup returns CDR1 SEHNR and CDR2 FQNEAQ (reference sequence). V shed 5 bases, J shed 5 bases, and the junction held 8 bases outside the gene matches. This CDR3 spans 15 amino acids. The CDR3 coding sequence is TGTGCCAGCAGCGCCCGACAGGGAATAAATGAAAAACTGTTTTTT. Translating gives CASSARQGINEKLFF.

V gene TRBV5-1 combines with J gene TRBJ2-3, with D possibly being TRBD1 or TRBD2 (5 bases each). In germline, CDR1 is SGHRS, CDR2 YFSETQ. V was cut by 5 bases and J by 2 bases, with 18 bases left in between. The CDR3 runs 16 residues. CDR3 nucleotides: TGCGCCAGCAGAGTCGGGGCAGGTACGCACACAGATACGCAGTATTTT. This gives the protein CASRVGAGTHTDTQYF.

This chain connects TRBV28 to TRBJ2-7; TRBD1 or TRBD2 may be the D gene (5 bases each). Germline values: CDR1 MDHEN, CDR2 SYDVKM. V lost 3 bases to trimming and J lost 3 bases, with 9 bases between them. The CDR3 contains 13 residues. The CDR3 bases are TGTGCCAGCAGTTTTCTGAGGGGCTACGAGCAGTACTTC. This gives the protein CASSFLRGYEQYF.

The V and J genes are TRBV28 and TRBJ1-4; D unresolved. The CDR3 sequence is 13 residues long. The V gene's germline CDR1 is MDHEN and CDR2 SYDVKM. V was cut by 9 bases and J by 8 bases, with 16 bases left in between. CDR3 bases: TGTGCCAGTAGACCGGGAATATGGGAAAAACTGTTTTTT. Translated: CASRPGIWEKLFF.

The rearrangement uses TRBV5-1 and TRBJ1-2; D not resolved. The ends were cut back, 3 bases at V and 2 bases at J, with 5 bases in the middle. Germline-derived CDR1 and CDR2 are SGHRS and YFSETQ. This CDR3 region has 12 residues. This CDR3 reads CASSWNNYGYTF. The CDR3, as DNA: TGCGCCAGCAGCTGGAACAACTATGGCTACACCTTC. The whole variable domain, filled in from reference TRBV5-1 and TRBJ1-2, reads KAGVTQTPRYLIKTRGQQVTLSCSPISGHRSVSWYQQTPGQGLQFLFEYFSETQRNKGNFPGRFSGRQFSNSRSEMNVSTLELGDSALYLCASSWNNYGYTFGSGTRLTVV.

The chain recombines TRBV27 with TRBJ2-5; no clear D. Germline V lookup: CDR1 MNHEY, CDR2 SMNVEV (reference sequence). CDR3 length equals 14 residues. V lost 8 bases to trimming and J lost 2 bases, with 15 bases between them. The CDR3 DNA follows: TGTGCCAGCTTCATGGGCACCCCACAAGAGACCCAGTACTTC. Residues: CASFMGTPQETQYF.

The rearrangement uses TRBV25-1 and TRBJ1-4; D gene ambiguous. Deletions cut 7 bases from V and 0 bases from J, with 3 bases between. This CDR3 is built from 12 residues. The germline V gene has CDR1 MGHDK and CDR2 SYGVNS. The DNA of the CDR3 is TGTGCCAGCACCACAACTAATGAAAAACTGTTTTTT. Protein sequence: CASTTTNEKLFF.

This sequence joins TRBV10-1 and TRBJ2-6; TRBD1 agrees at 8 bases. The J segment lost 2 bases and the V segment lost 7 bases, leaving 1 base of the junction unmatched. This CDR3 has 14 residues. The germline CDR1 and CDR2 sequences are WNHNN and SYGVQD (reference sequence). As DNA, the CDR3 is TGCGCCAGCAAGGACAGGGCTGGGGCCAACGTCCTGACTTTC. Translation gives CASKDRAGANVLTF.

The CDR3 loop reads CASNRELQETQYF. The CDR3 DNA reads TGTGCCAGCAACAGGGAACTCCAAGAGACCCAGTACTTC. The J gene is TRBJ2-5, the V gene TRBV10-3, with a weak D call TRBD1 (6 bases). Germline CDR1 reads ENHRY; CDR2 reads SYGVKD. The ends were cut back, 10 bases at V and 1 base at J, with 13 bases in the middle. The CDR3 has 13 amino acids.